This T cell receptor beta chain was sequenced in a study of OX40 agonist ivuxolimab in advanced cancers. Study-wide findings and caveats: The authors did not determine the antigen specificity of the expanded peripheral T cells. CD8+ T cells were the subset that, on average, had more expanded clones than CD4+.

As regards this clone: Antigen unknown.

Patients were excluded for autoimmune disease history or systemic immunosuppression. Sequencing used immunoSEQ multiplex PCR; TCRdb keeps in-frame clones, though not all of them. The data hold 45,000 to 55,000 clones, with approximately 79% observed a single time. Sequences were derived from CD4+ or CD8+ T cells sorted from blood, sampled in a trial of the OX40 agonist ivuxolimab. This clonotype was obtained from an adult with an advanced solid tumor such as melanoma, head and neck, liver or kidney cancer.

The CDR3 coding sequence is TGTGCCAGTAGTATGGATGGCGGATATAGCAATCAGCCCCAGCATTTT. This encodes CASSMDGGYSNQPQHF. J is TRBJ1-5 and V is TRBV19, with D unresolved. With 3 bases removed from V and 0 bases from J, the gap between germline ends came to 12 bases. In germline, CDR1 is LNHDA, CDR2 SQIVND (reference sequence). The CDR3 contains 16 residues.